This entry concerns a single T cell receptor (beta chain). Sequencing used immunoSEQ multiplex PCR; TCRdb keeps in-frame clones, though not all of them. The sample carries roughly 26,000 clones, approximately 92% recorded once. The data stem from a study of blood T cell repertoires in COVID-19. With 2 bases removed from V and 9 bases from J, the gap between germline ends came to 10 bases. Germline V CDR1 and CDR2: MDHEN, SYDVKM. The CDR3 totals 12 residues. J is TRBJ1-1 and V is TRBV28; no reliable D call. The sample comprised peripheral blood. The TCR was taken from a human donor in a cohort sampled during active COVID-19. The CDR3 loop reads CASSLPRSKAFF. The CDR3, as DNA: TGTGCCAGCAGTTTACCCAGATCGAAAGCTTTCTTT.